This TCR beta chain was captured in a study of blood T cell repertoires in COVID-19. The overall study: Samples representing acute and convalescent COVID-19 were sourced from the United States, Italy and Spain.

This CDR3 spans 16 amino acids. The germline V gene has CDR1 MNHEY and CDR2 SVGEGT. J gave up 5 bases and V 6 bases, and 7 bases lay outside the gene matches. Per the study methods: Amplification with reference gene primers provided the estimates of nucleated cell counts. Repertoires were generated with immunoSEQ multiplex PCR, while TCRdb's copy carries only in-frame clones and drops some. V and J calls and clone size are those listed in that table; D and trimming were worked out from the DNA. The table lists 200,000 to 250,000 clones, about 93% of them singletons. Patients in Seattle were enrolled during active infection, then followed longitudinally.

This chain uses TRBV6-2 or TRBV6-3 with TRBJ2-2, with TRBD2 identical over 12 bases. Sequenced input: peripheral blood. The receptor was derived from a man aged 60 to 69 with COVID-19, enrolled during active disease. The CDR3 is CASSDPSGGETGELFF. The CDR3, as DNA: TGTGCCAGCAGCGACCCTAGCGGGGGGGAGACCGGGGAGCTGTTTTTT.